Listed here are 5 T cell receptor beta chains from one sample, sequenced in a study of T cell responses to AZD1222 COVID-19 vaccine. Here immunoSEQ multiplex PCR was the method, and the copy in TCRdb shows in-frame clones only, minus some. The sample shows fewer than 30,000 clones, around 80% of them seen only once. The sequenced sample was peripheral blood, obtained on day 0 of AZD1222 vaccination. These receptor sequences come from an adult in good health.

This clone came up a few times. This sequence joins TRBV6-5 and TRBJ2-7, with TRBD1 as a possible D gene (5 bases). Trimming took off 1 base at V and 5 bases at J, with 12 bases between the two ends. This CDR3 has 14 amino acids. Germline lookup yields CDR1 MNHEY and CDR2 SVGAGI. CDR3 DNA: TGTGCCAGCAGTTACTTTGGACAAACCGACGAGCAGTACTTC. Translation: CASSYFGQTDEQYF.

The V and J genes are TRBV12-3 or TRBV12-4 and TRBJ1-2; D call uncertain. The V and J ends lost 5 bases and 4 bases respectively, with 11 bases between them. This CDR3 spans 13 amino acids. CDR3 region: CASSRTPGYGYTF. CDR3 sequence (DNA): TGTGCCAGCAGTCGAACCCCAGGCTATGGCTACACCTTC.

By share, this clone ranks as large. The CDR3 spells CAAKTSGRPWDEQFF. DNA for the CDR3: TGTGCCGCCAAGACTAGCGGGAGGCCCTGGGATGAGCAGTTCTTC. The chain recombines TRBV5-6 with TRBJ2-1; 13 bases agree with TRBD2. This CDR3 comprises 15 residues. The V gene end was trimmed by 10 bases and the J gene end by 8 bases; junction bases not matched to a gene: 12. Germline values: CDR1 SGHDT, CDR2 YYEEEE.

CDR3 DNA: TGTGCCTGGAGTCCCGGGACAGGGCCCAATGAGCAGTTCTTC. This gives the protein CAWSPGTGPNEQFF. V usage is TRBV30 and J usage is TRBJ2-1; 9 bases are shared with TRBD1. With V trimmed by 2 bases and J by 6 bases, 5 bases remained unmatched. The CDR3 is 14 residues long. Germline V gene data show CDR1 as GTSNPN and CDR2 as SVGIG (reference sequence).

V gene TRBV5-7 combines with J gene TRBJ2-7; D gene ambiguous. TRBV5-7 is identified as an open reading frame with a role that is uncertain. V lost 2 bases and J 2 bases, leaving 14 bases between the germline ends. This CDR3 has 15 amino acids. Here the CDR3 reads CASSFSPGDPYEQYF. CDR3 DNA: TGTGCCAGCAGCTTCAGTCCAGGCGATCCCTACGAGCAGTACTTC.